The entry that follows covers one T cell receptor (beta chain) sequence. Trimming took 4 bases from V and 7 from J; bases not matched to a gene: 12. The CDR3 is 16 residues long. The germline gives CDR1 SGHVS, CDR2 FNYEAQ. Treatment defined: approximately 18 received Ad26.COV2.S at low or high dose, single or two shots; several received placebo; per-sample allocation not given. Samples analyzed were those drawn on day 63 after the first vaccine or placebo injection. The entry originates in a study of Ad26.COV2.S vaccination and SARS-CoV-2 variants. Produced via immunoSEQ multiplex PCR; TCRdb's table is partial and in-frame only. The top ten hold 3.6% of the sample, which has 400,000 to 500,000 clones, roughly 90% seen once.

The chain recombines TRBV7-6 with TRBJ1-4, with 7 nucleotides matching TRBD1. This material consisted of peripheral blood, taken in a trial of Ad26.COV2.S vaccine versus placebo. This TCR was recovered from a person aged 18-60 years who received the Ad26.COV2.S COVID-19 vaccine or a placebo. CDR3 coding DNA: TGTGCCAGCAGCTGGGGAGGGGGCGAGGTCCGTGAAAAACTGTTTTTT. This translates into CASSWGGGEVREKLFF. Full variable domain (remainder filled in from reference TRBV7-6 and TRBJ1-4): GAGVSQSPRYKVTKRGQDVALRCDPISGHVSLYWYRQALGQGPEFLTYFNYEAQQDKSGLPNDRFSAERPEGSISTLTIQRTEQRDSAMYRCASSWGGGEVREKLFFGSGTQLSVL.